This TCR beta chain was profiled in a study of blood T cell repertoires in COVID-19. Across the whole study: Some COVID-19 samples were acute and others convalescent; all came from the United States, Italy and Spain. Nucleic acid was either cDNA or gDNA, and it came from T cells, B-cell-depleted T cells, or PBMCs.

Original processing notes: Reference gene primer amplification gave nucleated cell count estimates. TCRdb keeps only in-frame clones here, not all; method: immunoSEQ multiplex PCR. D and trimming come from the DNA, and the V and J calls and clone size come from that table. The sample records 25,000 to 35,000 clones, under 95% being singletons. Trimming stripped 0 bases from V and 3 bases from J, with 8 bases between. CDR1 and CDR2 from the germline V gene are SNHLY and FYNNEI. CDR3 length equals 14 residues. The material sequenced was peripheral blood. V usage is TRBV2 and J usage is TRBJ1-2; no definite D call. The clonotype originates from a man aged 45-60 years with active COVID-19. CDR3 sequence: CASSEARPDYGYTF. In DNA, the CDR3 is TGTGCCAGCAGTGAAGCCCGCCCGGACTATGGCTACACCTTC.